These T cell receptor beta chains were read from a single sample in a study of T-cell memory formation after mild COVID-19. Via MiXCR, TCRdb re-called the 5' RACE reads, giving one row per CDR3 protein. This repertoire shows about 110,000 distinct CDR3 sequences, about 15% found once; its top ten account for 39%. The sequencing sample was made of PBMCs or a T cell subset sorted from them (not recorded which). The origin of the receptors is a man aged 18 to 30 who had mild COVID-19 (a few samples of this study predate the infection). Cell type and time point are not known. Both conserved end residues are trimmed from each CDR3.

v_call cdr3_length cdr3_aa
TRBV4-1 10 ASSQFIDTQY
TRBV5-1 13 ASSLAGPEYNEQF
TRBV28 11 AVRGVGYNEQF
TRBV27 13 ASRKGGLAWDEQY
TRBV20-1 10 SARRLNTEAF
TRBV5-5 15 ASSLDRGSAGNQPQH
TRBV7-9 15 ASTAFRGTTSTDTQY
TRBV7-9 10 AGEGLADTQY
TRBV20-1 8 REPPSRQY
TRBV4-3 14 ASSQLDRANTGELF
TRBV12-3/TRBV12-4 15 ASSPGLAGANPYEQY
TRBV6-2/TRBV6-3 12 ASSTGRTNTEAF
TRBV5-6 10 ASSFLVDEQF
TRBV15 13 ATSREATFTGELF
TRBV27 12 ASSLSLGGYEQY
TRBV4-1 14 ASSHPTGAWNEKLF
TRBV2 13 ARTPREVPYNEQF
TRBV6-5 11 ASSSAAGNTIY
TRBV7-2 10 ASSKDSPLLY
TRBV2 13 ASSAEPGLAAEQY
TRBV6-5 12 ASSSGTHTNEQF
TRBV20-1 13 SARDGRETNYEQY
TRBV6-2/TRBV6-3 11 ASSYWQGQGYT
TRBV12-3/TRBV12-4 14 ASTHKGGGAFSGQF
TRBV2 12 ASSVGTAPTGYT
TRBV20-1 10 SASWVNDEQF
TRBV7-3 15 ASSPTGTSGSAGELF
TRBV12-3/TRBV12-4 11 ASSLALWQPQH
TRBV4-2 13 ASSQDPTTSWGYT
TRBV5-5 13 ASSLERDTGRGYT
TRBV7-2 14 ASSSTSGGSYNEQF
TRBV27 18 ASSLSYLLAGGDYYNEQF
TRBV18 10 ASSAGNTEAF
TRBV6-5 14 ASSSAIVGFGDEQF
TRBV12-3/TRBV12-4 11 AAGGGARNEQF
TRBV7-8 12 ASSPPAHSYEQY
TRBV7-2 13 ASSWVQGDSETQY
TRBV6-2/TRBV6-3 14 ASSPHGGPVTDTQY
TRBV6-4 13 ASSVQAGNTGELF
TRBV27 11 ASTSPGGTEAF
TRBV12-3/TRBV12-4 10 ASSFSGYEQY
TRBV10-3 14 AISGRLAGTSDTQY
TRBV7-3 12 ASSLTLPADTQY
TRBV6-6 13 ASSFRQGSTDTQY
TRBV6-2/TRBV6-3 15 ASSYSGGARVNQPQH
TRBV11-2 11 ASSSNRFYEQY
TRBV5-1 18 ASSSLRVNRDGEYQETQY
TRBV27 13 ASSGIDHRVSPLH
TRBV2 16 ASSEQPPEVGRHQPQH
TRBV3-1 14 ASSQYSGVRSYGYT